The 5 T cell receptor beta chains below all came from one sample that was sequenced in a study of early T cells in non-severe SARS-CoV-2 infection. MiXCR, applied by TCRdb to the 5' RACE reads, yields one record per CDR3 protein. The sample lists more than 50,000 distinct CDR3 sequences, 15% occurring once. This sample comprised whole blood, obtained at baseline. The receptors were sampled from an adult who was a healthcare worker with PCR-confirmed SARS-CoV-2 infection or an uninfected control (not recorded which).

This clonotype was picked up many times. The CDR3 is CSTKSRGATDTQYF. The CDR3 bases are TGCAGTACCAAGTCTCGGGGGGCCACAGATACGCAGTATTTT. This chain connects TRBV20-1 to TRBJ2-3, with D tentatively TRBD2 (7 bases). This CDR3 comprises 14 residues. Germline V gene data show CDR1 as DFQATT and CDR2 as SNEGSKA (reference sequence). Between the trimmed V and J ends, which lost 8 bases and 2 bases, there was a span of 17 bases.

This rearrangement joins TRBV11-2 to TRBJ2-7; 13 positions match TRBD2. The ends lost 5 bases at V and 10 bases at J; junction bases unmatched: 8. CDR3 length: 14 residues. Germline CDR1 and CDR2: SGHAT and FQNNGV. The CDR3 DNA is TGTGCCAGCAGCGATCGACTAGCGGGAGGTCCCCAGTACTTC. It encodes CASSDRLAGGPQYF.

The chain joins TRBV28 to TRBJ2-3, with TRBD1 identical over 7 bases. Germline CDR1 MDHEN, CDR2 SYDVKM. The CDR3 totals 16 residues. The V segment lost 5 bases and the J segment 5 bases; nucleotides outside the gene matches: 13. CDR3 DNA: TGTGCCAGCAGTCCGAAGGGGGCAGGGAAGAGAGATACGCAGTATTTT. Translating gives CASSPKGAGKRDTQYF. Together with reference TRBV28 and TRBJ2-3, the CDR3 gives the full variable domain: DVKVTQSSRYLVKRTGEKVFLECVQDMDHENMFWYRQDPGLGLRLIYFSYDVKMKEKGDIPEGYSVSREKKERFSLILESASTNQTSMYLCASSPKGAGKRDTQYFGPGTRLTVL.

This clonotype was detected a few times. V is TRBV6-2 or TRBV6-3 and J is TRBJ2-7, with D possibly being TRBD2 (7 bases). The CDR3 has 15 residues. V lost 2 bases, J lost 1 base, and 12 bases lay in between. CDR1 is MNHEY, CDR2 SVGEGT, per germline. This CDR3 is CASSYGGGRSYEQYF. The CDR3, as DNA: TGTGCCAGCAGTTACGGCGGGGGCCGATCCTACGAGCAGTACTTC.

This clonotype was seen many times. The chain employs TRBV4-1 and TRBJ2-7; D might be TRBD1 or TRBD2, each matching 5 bases. Trimming removed 2 bases from V and 6 bases from J, with 20 bases in between. Germline CDR1 reads MGHRA; CDR2 reads YSYEKL. The CDR3 contains 16 residues. CDR3 in DNA: TGCGCCAGCAGCCAACTTAGAGGGGAATCTCCGGCCGAGCAGTACTTC. Its translation: CASSQLRGESPAEQYF.